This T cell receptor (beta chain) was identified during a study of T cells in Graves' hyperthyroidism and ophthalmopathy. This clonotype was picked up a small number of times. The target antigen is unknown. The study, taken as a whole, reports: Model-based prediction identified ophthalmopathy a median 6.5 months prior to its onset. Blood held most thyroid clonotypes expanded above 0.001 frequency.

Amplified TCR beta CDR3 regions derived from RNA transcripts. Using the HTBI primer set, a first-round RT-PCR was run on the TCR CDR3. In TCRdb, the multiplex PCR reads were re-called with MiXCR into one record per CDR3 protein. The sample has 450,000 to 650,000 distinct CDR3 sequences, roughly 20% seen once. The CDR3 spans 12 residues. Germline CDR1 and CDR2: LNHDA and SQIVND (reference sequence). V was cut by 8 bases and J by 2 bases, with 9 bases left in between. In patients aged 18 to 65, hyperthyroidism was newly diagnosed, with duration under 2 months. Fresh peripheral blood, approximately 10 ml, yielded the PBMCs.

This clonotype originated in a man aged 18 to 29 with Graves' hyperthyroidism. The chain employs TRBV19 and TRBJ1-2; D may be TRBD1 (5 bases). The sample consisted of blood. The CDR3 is CASQDINYGYTF. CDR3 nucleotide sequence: TGTGCCAGTCAGGACATAAACTATGGCTACACCTTC. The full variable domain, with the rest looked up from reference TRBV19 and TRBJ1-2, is DGGITQSPKYLFRKEGQNVTLSCEQNLNHDAMYWYRQDPGQGLRLIYYSQIVNDFQKGDIAEGYSVSREKKESFPLTVTSAQKNPTAFYLCASQDINYGYTFGSGTRLTVV.